A selection of T cell receptor beta chains follows, all from one sample in a study of T cell responses to AZD1222 COVID-19 vaccine. Clones were sequenced by immunoSEQ multiplex PCR, and TCRdb holds only the in-frame ones, with some missing. The sample table includes about 140,000 clones. What was sequenced was peripheral blood. These receptors all come from an adult in good health. Each CDR3 is given with its conserved first and last residue. D genes are given only for firm matches.

CDR3 DNA	CDR3 protein	V gene	D gene	J gene
TGTGCCTGGAGTTCCTCGGGGAGACAGGGGGATGGCTACACCTTC	CAWSSSGRQGDGYTF	TRBV30	TRBD1	TRBJ1-2
TGTGCCAGCAGCTCCACTAACATAGCGGGGGGCTATAGCACAGATACGCAGTATTTT	CASSSTNIAGGYSTDTQYF	TRBV5-4	TRBD2	TRBJ2-3
TGCAGCGTTCTAACCCTGGGTGGCTACACCTTC	CSVLTLGGYTF	TRBV29-1	NA	TRBJ1-2
TGTGCCATCAGTGACGGCTCTGGGGCCAACGTCCTGACTTTC	CAISDGSGANVLTF	TRBV10-3	NA	TRBJ2-6
TGTGCCAGTAGTCCTTTGTTATCCCGGGCCCTAGTGAATCAGCCCCAGCATTTT	CASSPLLSRALVNQPQHF	TRBV19	NA	TRBJ1-5
TGTGCCAGCAGCTTAGGAGCTAGGACGGGTAATTCACCCCTCCACTTT	CASSLGARTGNSPLHF	TRBV11-2	NA	TRBJ1-6
TGTGCCTGGAGTACGGCCAGCTCCTACGAGCAGTACTTC	CAWSTASSYEQYF	TRBV30	NA	TRBJ2-7
TGTGCCAGCAGAACCGGGACAGGACTCAACTATGGCTACACCTTC	CASRTGTGLNYGYTF	TRBV6-5	TRBD1	TRBJ1-2
TGTGCCAGCAGCGTAGCAGGCCGAGACATTCAGTACTTC	CASSVAGRDIQYF	TRBV9	NA	TRBJ2-4
TGTGCCAGCAGCTTAGAGGGTTTGTGGGTGGGGGGAAGTCGGGAGACCCAGTACTTC	CASSLEGLWVGGSRETQYF	TRBV7-8	NA	TRBJ2-5
TGTGCCAGCAGTTATAGCTATAATTCACCCCTCCACTTT	CASSYSYNSPLHF	TRBV27	NA	TRBJ1-6
TGTGCCAGCAGCTTATCTAACGAGCAGTACTTC	CASSLSNEQYF	TRBV7-9	NA	TRBJ2-7
TGTGCCAGCAGCTTAGGACAGGGGGCTTCGACTAATGAAAAACTGTTTTTT	CASSLGQGASTNEKLFF	TRBV7-6	TRBD1	TRBJ1-4
TGTGCCAGTAGTATGGGACAGCCCACCGGGGAGCTGTTTTTT	CASSMGQPTGELFF	TRBV19	TRBD1	TRBJ2-2
TGTGCCAGCAGCTCACAAGGCGCTAGCGGGTTCGATGAGCAGTTCTTC	CASSSQGASGFDEQFF	TRBV7-2	TRBD2	TRBJ2-1
TGTGCCAGCAGTGCTCCCGGGACAGGGGTGACTGAAGCTTTCTTT	CASSAPGTGVTEAFF	TRBV25-1	TRBD1	TRBJ1-1
TGTGCCAGCAGTCGGACAGGCAATGAGCAGTTCTTC	CASSRTGNEQFF	TRBV7-9	TRBD1	TRBJ2-1
TGTGCCAGCAGCTCCACCGCGGGGGCGTCAGGCTACACCTTC	CASSSTAGASGYTF	TRBV7-9	NA	TRBJ1-2
TGTGCCAGCAGTTTGGACGGGGCCAACGTCCTGACTTTC	CASSLDGANVLTF	TRBV28	NA	TRBJ2-6
TGTGCCAGCAGCTTAGTCCCCCTTAGCGGGGGCGAGACCCAGTACTTC	CASSLVPLSGGETQYF	TRBV11-3	TRBD2	TRBJ2-5
TGTGCCAGCAGTTACTCGATCAGGGGCGGTCAGCCCCAGCATTTT	CASSYSIRGGQPQHF	TRBV6-2/TRBV6-3	NA	TRBJ1-5
TGTGCCATCAGTGGGGTTAGCGGGGGGGCCAGCGAGCAGTACTTC	CAISGVSGGASEQYF	TRBV10-3	TRBD2	TRBJ2-7
TGTGCCAGCGGACCAGGGGGTAATGAGCAGTTCTTC	CASGPGGNEQFF	TRBV2	TRBD1	TRBJ2-1
TGTGCCAGCAGCATCCCTGACCGTACTTATTATGCGAACGTGTGCGAGCAGTACTTC	CASSIPDRTYYANVCEQYF	TRBV21-1	NA	TRBJ2-7
TGTGCCAGCAGCCCCCGGACGGATACGCAGTATTTT	CASSPRTDTQYF	TRBV7-9	NA	TRBJ2-3
TGTGCCATCAGGGAGGGGGCGGTGAAGAACACTGAAGCTTTCTTT	CAIREGAVKNTEAFF	TRBV10-3	TRBD1	TRBJ1-1
TGTGCCAGCAGCCTACCCACAGGCCGGAACACTGAAGCTTTCTTT	CASSLPTGRNTEAFF	TRBV7-8	NA	TRBJ1-1
TGTGCCAGTAGTACACCCGGGACAGGGACGGGGGGCTACACCTTC	CASSTPGTGTGGYTF	TRBV19	TRBD1	TRBJ1-2
TGTGCCAGCAGCTGGGAGGGGCGTCAGGCTAATGAAAAACTGTTTTTT	CASSWEGRQANEKLFF	TRBV2	NA	TRBJ1-4
TGCGCCAGCAGCTTGTATTCGGGGGGCGGAGAGACCCAGTACTTC	CASSLYSGGGETQYF	TRBV5-1	NA	TRBJ2-5
TGTGCCAGCAGCTTGGTGTCGAGCTACGAGCAGTACTTC	CASSLVSSYEQYF	TRBV5-6	NA	TRBJ2-7
TGCGCCAGCAGCTTGGTCGTTGGGGCCAACGTCCTGACTTTC	CASSLVVGANVLTF	TRBV5-1	NA	TRBJ2-6
TGTGCCAGCAGCCCCATGGTGGGACAGACTTACTTC	CASSPMVGQTYF	TRBV7-9	TRBD1	TRBJ2-7
TGTGCCTGGAGTGTACTTAGCGGACAAGAGACCCAGTACTTC	CAWSVLSGQETQYF	TRBV30	NA	TRBJ2-5
TGTGCCAGCAGTCTCCAGGGTCAGCCCCAGCATTTT	CASSLQGQPQHF	TRBV2	NA	TRBJ1-5
TGCGCCAGCAGCTCACCCCCGGGACGGGCGAACACCGGGGAGCTGTTTTTT	CASSSPPGRANTGELFF	TRBV5-1	NA	TRBJ2-2
TGTGCCAGTAGTTCTGGACTAGCGGGGGGCCGGTTAGGGGCCAACGTCCTGACTTTC	CASSSGLAGGRLGANVLTF	TRBV19	TRBD2	TRBJ2-6
TGTGCCAGCAGCCAAGATCTGGGGGATACGCAGTATTTT	CASSQDLGDTQYF	TRBV4-2	NA	TRBJ2-3
TGTGCCAGCAGCGCCGAACTAGCGGGGGCGACCCAGGATAATGAGCAGTTCTTC	CASSAELAGATQDNEQFF	TRBV9	TRBD2	TRBJ2-1
TGTGCCAGCAGCTTAGGGGGAGGTTCACCCCTCCACTTT	CASSLGGGSPLHF	TRBV7-3	NA	TRBJ1-6
TGTGCCAGCAGCTTGGGTTTGGGGAACACTGAAGCTTTCTTT	CASSLGLGNTEAFF	TRBV5-6	NA	TRBJ1-1
TGCGCCAGCAGTTCCCCCCTGTCGGGTGAGCAGTTCTTC	CASSSPLSGEQFF	TRBV23-1	NA	TRBJ2-1
TGTGCCAGCAGTACCTCGGTCGAACCCTATGGCTACACCTTC	CASSTSVEPYGYTF	TRBV28	NA	TRBJ1-2
TGTGCCAGCAGTGAAGCGGTCCGGTGGACAGGGGTCTCTGAAGCTTTCTTT	CASSEAVRWTGVSEAFF	TRBV6-1	TRBD1	TRBJ1-1
TGTGCCAGCAGCTTAGTGGGGCCCGGGGAGCTGTTTTTT	CASSLVGPGELFF	TRBV11-1	NA	TRBJ2-2
TGTGCCAGCAGCGTCGGACTAGCGGGGCCCACCGGGGAGCTGTTTTTT	CASSVGLAGPTGELFF	TRBV7-9	TRBD2	TRBJ2-2
TGTGCCAGCAGCGTAGAGATTGGAGGGAACTATGGCTACACCTTC	CASSVEIGGNYGYTF	TRBV9	NA	TRBJ1-2
TGTGCCAGCAGTGGACAGAACCAGGCCGGGGAGCTGTTTTTT	CASSGQNQAGELFF	TRBV6-2/TRBV6-3	NA	TRBJ2-2
TGTGCCAGTAGTATGGAAAGGGCAGGGAACACTGAAGCTTTCTTT	CASSMERAGNTEAFF	TRBV19	NA	TRBJ1-1
TGTGCCTGGAGCAGAGCCACTGAAGCTTTCTTT	CAWSRATEAFF	TRBV30	NA	TRBJ1-1
TGTGCCAGCAGCCGGACAGGGGACTACGAGCAGTACTTC	CASSRTGDYEQYF	TRBV13	TRBD1	TRBJ2-7
TGCGCCAGCAGCTTGAGAACCGGGACAGACTATGGCTACACCTTC	CASSLRTGTDYGYTF	TRBV5-1	TRBD1	TRBJ1-2
TGTGCCACCAGCCCCGAGCTGGCGGGGGGGTACAATGAGCAGTTCTTC	CATSPELAGGYNEQFF	TRBV15	TRBD2	TRBJ2-1
TGTGCCTGGAGTGTCCGGCTTTTGGGGCAAGAAGTAGAAAAACTGTTTTTT	CAWSVRLLGQEVEKLFF	TRBV30	NA	TRBJ1-4
TGTGCCATCAGTAGACAGGACCCTCTGAACACTGAAGCTTTCTTT	CAISRQDPLNTEAFF	TRBV10-3	NA	TRBJ1-1
TGTGCCAGCAGCGAGACAGTGAACTCTGGGGCCAACGTCCTGACTTTC	CASSETVNSGANVLTF	TRBV7-3	NA	TRBJ2-6
TGTGCCAGCAGAATAATCTATGGCTACACCTTC	CASRIIYGYTF	TRBV2	NA	TRBJ1-2
TGTGCCAGCAGCCAAGATCGCCCAAAGGGCGAGCAGTACTTC	CASSQDRPKGEQYF	TRBV3-1/TRBV3-2	NA	TRBJ2-7